Listed here is a single T cell receptor beta chain. Antigen: not known. Both 60 Vbeta primers and 13 Jbeta primers went into the PCR. Libraries were prepared by immunoSEQ multiplex PCR; TCRdb keeps only in-frame clonotypes and omits some of them. The sample consists of under 70,000 clones, 77% of them appearing once. These data belong to a study of cytomegalovirus exposure and HLA in healthy donors. Whole-study findings and limits: A few chains linked to CMV were shown in vitro to be specific for CMV antigens. Presence/absence analyses rested on an assumption that sequencing depth was roughly uniform across donors. Analysis performed later found under 20,000 TCR beta sequences associated with HLA alleles at 0.05 false discovery rate. In a later analysis, parvovirus B19, influenza, CMV and Epstein-Barr virus appeared linked to several top co-occurrence clusters.

Germline V gene sequence: CDR1 SEHNR, CDR2 FQNEAQ (reference sequence). V gave up 5 bases and J gave up 3 bases; unmatched junction bases: 11. This CDR3 spans 16 amino acids. This clonotype was sampled from a female donor in good health and CMV-seronegative. This rearrangement joins TRBV7-9 to TRBJ1-1, with 8 bases that match TRBD1. The sample consisted of PBMCs. CDR3 residues: CASSISGQGGDTEAFF. The CDR3 DNA follows: TGTGCCAGCAGCATCTCCGGACAGGGAGGTGACACTGAAGCTTTCTTT. Using reference TRBV7-9 and TRBJ1-1 for the parts outside the CDR3, the full variable domain is DTGVSQNPRHKITKRGQNVTFRCDPISEHNRLYWYRQTLGQGPEFLTYFQNEAQLEKSRLLSDRFSAERPKGSFSTLEIQRTEQGDSAMYLCASSISGQGGDTEAFFGQGTRLTVV.